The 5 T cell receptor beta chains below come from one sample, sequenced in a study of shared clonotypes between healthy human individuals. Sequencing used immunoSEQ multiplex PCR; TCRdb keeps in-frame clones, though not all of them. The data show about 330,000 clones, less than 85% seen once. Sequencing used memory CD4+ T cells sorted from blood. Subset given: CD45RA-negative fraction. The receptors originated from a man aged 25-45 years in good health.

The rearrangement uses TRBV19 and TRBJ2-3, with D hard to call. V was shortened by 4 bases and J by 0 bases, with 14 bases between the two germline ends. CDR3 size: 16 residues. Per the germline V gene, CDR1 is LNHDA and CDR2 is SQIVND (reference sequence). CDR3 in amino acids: CASSTWIAASTDTQYF. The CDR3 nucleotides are TGTGCCAGTAGTACGTGGATAGCAGCTAGCACAGATACGCAGTATTTT.

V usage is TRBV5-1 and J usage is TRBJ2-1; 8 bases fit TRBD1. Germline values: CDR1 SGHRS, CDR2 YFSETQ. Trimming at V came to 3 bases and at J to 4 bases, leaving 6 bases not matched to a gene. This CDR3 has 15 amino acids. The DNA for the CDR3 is TGCGCCAGCAGCTCTCAGGGGGCGGTATACAATGAGCAGTTCTTC. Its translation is CASSSQGAVYNEQFF.

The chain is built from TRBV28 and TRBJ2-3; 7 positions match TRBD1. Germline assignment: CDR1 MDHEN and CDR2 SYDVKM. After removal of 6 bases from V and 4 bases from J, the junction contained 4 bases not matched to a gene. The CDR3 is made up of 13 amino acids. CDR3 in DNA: TGTGCCAGCAGGATGCAGGGGGCAGATACGCAGTATTTT. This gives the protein CASRMQGADTQYF.

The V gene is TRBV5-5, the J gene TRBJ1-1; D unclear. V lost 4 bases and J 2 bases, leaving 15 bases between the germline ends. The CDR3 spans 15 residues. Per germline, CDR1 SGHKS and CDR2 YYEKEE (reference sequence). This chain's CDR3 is CASSRKAGGNTEAFF. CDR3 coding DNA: TGTGCCAGCAGCCGTAAAGCGGGAGGTAACACTGAAGCTTTCTTT.

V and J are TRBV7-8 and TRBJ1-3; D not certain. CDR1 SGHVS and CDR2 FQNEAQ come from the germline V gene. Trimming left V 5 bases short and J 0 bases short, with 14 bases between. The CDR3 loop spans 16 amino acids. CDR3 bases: TGTGCCAGCAGCCTCCGCACCTGGGGCTCTGGAAACACCATATATTTT. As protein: CASSLRTWGSGNTIYF.